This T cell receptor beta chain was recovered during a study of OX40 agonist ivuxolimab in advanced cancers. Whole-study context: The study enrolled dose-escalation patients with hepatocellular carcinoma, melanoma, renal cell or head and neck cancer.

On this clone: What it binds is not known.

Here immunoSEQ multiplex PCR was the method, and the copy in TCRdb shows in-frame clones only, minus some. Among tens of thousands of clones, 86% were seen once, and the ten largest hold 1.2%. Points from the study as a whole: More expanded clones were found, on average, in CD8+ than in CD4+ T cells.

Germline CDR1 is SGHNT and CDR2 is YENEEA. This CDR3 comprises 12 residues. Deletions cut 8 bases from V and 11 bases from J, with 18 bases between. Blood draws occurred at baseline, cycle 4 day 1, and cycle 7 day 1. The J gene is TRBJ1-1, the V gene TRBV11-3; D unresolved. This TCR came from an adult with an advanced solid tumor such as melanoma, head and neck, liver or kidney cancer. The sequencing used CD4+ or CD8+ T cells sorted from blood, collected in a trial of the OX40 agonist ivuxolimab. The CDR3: CASAGRLASAFF. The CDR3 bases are TGTGCCAGCGCGGGAAGGTTGGCGAGCGCTTTCTTT. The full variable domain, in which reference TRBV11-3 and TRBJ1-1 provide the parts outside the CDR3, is EAGVVQSPRYKIIEKKQPVAFWCNPISGHNTLYWYLQNLGQGPELLIRYENEEAVDDSQLPKDRFSAERLKGVDSTLKIQPAELGDSAVYLCASAGRLASAFFGQGTRLTVV.